This T cell receptor beta chain came from a study of OX40 agonist ivuxolimab in advanced cancers. The overall study: Six ivuxolimab dose levels, 0.01 to 10 mg/kg, were given intravenously every 2 weeks. Patients were 82.7% male with ages roughly 20 to 80, mean roughly 64. Study-wide points: Expanded peripheral T-cell antigen specificity went undetermined.

Regarding this clone: Its specificity is unknown.

Germline CDR1 and CDR2: SGHRS and YFSETQ. The CDR3 loop spans 15 amino acids. V lost 0 bases and J 0 bases, leaving 10 bases between the germline ends. Using immunoSEQ multiplex PCR, the repertoire was profiled, and TCRdb retains in-frame clones only, with some absent. Of tens of thousands of clones listed, 81% were seen once; the top ten hold less than 25%. Sequenced material: CD4+ or CD8+ T cells sorted from blood, taken in a trial of the OX40 agonist ivuxolimab. This TCR was recovered from an adult with an advanced solid tumor such as melanoma, head and neck, liver or kidney cancer. The chain recombines TRBV5-1 with TRBJ2-7; the D is unclear. CDR3 amino acids: CASSLGRRTSYEQYF. In DNA, the CDR3 is TGCGCCAGCAGCTTGGGACGTCGGACCTCCTACGAGCAGTACTTC.